This paragraph reports one TCR beta chain. This entry is derived from a study of long-term antiretroviral therapy in people with HIV. Germline loops: CDR1 PRHDT, CDR2 FYEKMQ (reference sequence). This CDR3 is built from 12 residues. V was trimmed by 5 bases and J by 9 bases, leaving 13 bases between them. This was the immunoSEQ v3.0 assay at survey level. Sequencing used immunoSEQ multiplex PCR; TCRdb keeps in-frame clones, though not all of them. The profile shows tens of thousands of clones, less than 98% of them singletons. The chain joins TRBV13 to TRBJ1-1; D is uncertain. The TCR sequence derives from a man aged 25 to 45 with HIV. Sample: unsorted PBMCs, taken 6.9 years after starting antiretroviral therapy. The CDR3 DNA is TGTGCCAGCAGCATCCTATTAGACCAAGCTTTCTTT. Its protein product is CASSILLDQAFF.